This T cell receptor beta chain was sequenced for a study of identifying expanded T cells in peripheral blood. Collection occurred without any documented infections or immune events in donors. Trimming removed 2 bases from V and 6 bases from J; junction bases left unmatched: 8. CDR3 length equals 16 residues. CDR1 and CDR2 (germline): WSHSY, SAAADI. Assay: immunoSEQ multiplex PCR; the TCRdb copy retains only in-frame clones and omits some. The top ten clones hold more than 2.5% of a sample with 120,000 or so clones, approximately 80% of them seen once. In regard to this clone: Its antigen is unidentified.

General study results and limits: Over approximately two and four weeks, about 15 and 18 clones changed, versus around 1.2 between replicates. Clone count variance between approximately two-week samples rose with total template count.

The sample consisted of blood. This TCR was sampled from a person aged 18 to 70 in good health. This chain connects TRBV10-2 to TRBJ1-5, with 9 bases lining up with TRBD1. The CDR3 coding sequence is TGCGCCAGCAGTGAGCGGACGGGGACAGGGCGTCAGCCCCAGCATTTT. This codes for CASSERTGTGRQPQHF.